The 32 T cell receptor beta chains below were found in one sample sequenced in a study of blood T cells in healthy people across ages. Primers used in a second PCR of roughly 7 to 12 cycles were a sample-barcoded 5' primer and a J-beta primer mix. Each CDR3 protein is one row after TCRdb ran MiXCR on the 5' RACE reads. The sample has around 870,000 distinct CDR3 sequences, 29% seen once. Sequenced: blood. The receptor set was obtained from a woman of 80 years or more in good health.

Regarding this clonotype: A clone one base away is much larger, so this may be a read error. The chain is built from TRBV20-1 and TRBJ1-2, with 10 bases fitting TRBD1. The germline V gene encodes CDR1 DFQATT and CDR2 SNEGSKA (reference sequence). The CDR3 consists of 14 residues. The junction had 10 bases not matched to a gene; V was cut back by 5 bases and J by 7 bases. CDR3 sequence: CSASATGTGVGYTF. As DNA, the CDR3 is TGCAGTGCTTCAGCCACAGGGACAGGGGTTGGCTACACCTTC.

In the case of this clonotype: This may stem from a read error, because a much larger clone lies one nucleotide away. The chain links TRBV9 to TRBJ2-5; D is perhaps TRBD1 (6 bases). The germline V and J ends were trimmed by 4 bases and 11 bases, with 15 bases remaining between them. The CDR3 sequence is 12 residues long. Germline CDR1 is SGDLS and CDR2 is YYNGEE. The CDR3 bases are TGTGCCAGCAGCAAAGAGGGGGATGAGCAGTACTTC. It is translated as CASSKEGDEQYF.

This clonotype was observed a few times. The chain uses TRBV20-1 and TRBJ1-5, with D possibly TRBD1 on 6 matching bases. The CDR3 runs to 15 residues. The germline V and J ends were trimmed by 6 bases and 1 base, with 16 bases remaining between them. The V gene's germline CDR1 is DFQATT and CDR2 SNEGSKA (reference sequence). The DNA of the CDR3 is TGCAGTGCGGGACGTGGGGGCGAGAGCAATCAGCCCCAGCATTTT. Its protein is CSAGRGGESNQPQHF.

This clonotype was found many times. The genes are TRBV29-1 and TRBJ1-1; 9 bases match TRBD1. The germline V gene has CDR1 SQVTM and CDR2 ANQGSEA. The junction had 2 bases not matched to a gene; V was cut back by 5 bases and J by 1 base. This CDR3 spans 13 amino acids. CDR3 nucleotide sequence: TGCAGCGTTCACAGGGGGCCGAACACTGAAGCTTTCTTT. Its translation: CSVHRGPNTEAFF.

This clonotype was recorded a few times. V is TRBV18 and J is TRBJ2-1, with 9 bases aligning to TRBD2. V lost 2 bases to trimming and J lost 6 bases; unmatched junction nucleotides: 5. CDR1 and CDR2 from the germline V gene are KGHSH and LQKENI. The CDR3 extends over 15 amino acids. CDR3 nucleotide sequence: TGTGCCAGCTCACCAGGTGCGGGGGGGCGCAATGAGCAGTTCTTC. Translated: CASSPGAGGRNEQFF.

The genes are TRBV12-3 or TRBV12-4 and TRBJ2-3; D remains ambiguous. V was trimmed by 8 bases and J by 2 bases, leaving 14 bases between them. CDR3 size: 14 residues. CDR3 nucleotides: TGTGCCAGCGACTTCTCGGAATACACAGATACGCAGTATTTT. Protein: CASDFSEYTDTQYF.

This clonotype has ten or more counts. The rearrangement joins TRBV6-2 or TRBV6-3 to TRBJ2-1; 9 nucleotides agree with TRBD2. V lost 9 bases to trimming and J lost 4 bases; unmatched junction nucleotides: 7. From germline, CDR1 is MNHEY and CDR2 SVGEGT. This CDR3 spans 14 amino acids. The CDR3 sequence is CASNLAGRYNEQFF. The DNA for the CDR3 is TGTGCCAGTAATCTAGCGGGGAGGTACAATGAGCAGTTCTTC.

J is TRBJ1-4 and V is TRBV20-1; D is perhaps TRBD1 (5 bases). With 4 bases removed from V and 8 bases from J, the gap between germline ends came to 14 bases. Germline V gene data show CDR1 as DFQATT and CDR2 as SNEGSKA (reference sequence). The CDR3 totals 13 residues. In DNA form, the CDR3 reads TGCAGTGCTACCCGGGGGATTGAAGAAAAACTGTTTTTT. Translating it yields CSATRGIEEKLFF.

A remark on this clonotype: This may be a read error: a much more frequent sequence differs by one nucleotide. The V gene is TRBV6-5, the J gene TRBJ2-7, with D tentatively TRBD1 (6 bases). V was clipped by 4 bases and J by 2 bases, with 12 bases between them. This CDR3 has 14 residues. The germline V gene encodes CDR1 MNHEY and CDR2 SVGAGI. The CDR3 DNA is TGTGCCAGCAGTTCCGACAGGATAGCCTACGAGCAGTACTTC. It codes for CASSSDRIAYEQYF.

There are a few counts of this clonotype. This chain uses TRBV25-1 with TRBJ1-5; TRBD1 is a possible D gene (6 bases). Trimming pared 4 bases from V and 3 bases from J, leaving 13 bases between. This CDR3 has 15 amino acids. In germline, CDR1 is MGHDK, CDR2 SYGVNS. The CDR3 DNA is TGTGCCAGCAGTGGTCAACAGGGATTCAATCAGCCCCAGCATTTT. Amino acid sequence: CASSGQQGFNQPQHF. Together with reference TRBV25-1 and TRBJ1-5, the CDR3 gives the full variable domain: EADIYQTPRYLVIGTGKKITLECSQTMGHDKMYWYQQDPGMELHLIHYSYGVNSTEKGDLSSESTVSRIRTEHFPLTLESARPSHTSQYLCASSGQQGFNQPQHFGDGTRLSIL.

With regard to this clonotype: Possible read error: a much larger clone is one base away. This chain uses TRBV20-1 with TRBJ2-4; D may match TRBD1 or TRBD2 (6 bases each). Germline CDR1 reads DFQATT; CDR2 reads SNEGSKA (reference sequence). V was clipped by 7 bases and J by 0 bases, with 16 bases between them. This CDR3 comprises 15 residues. The CDR3, as DNA: TGCAGTGTCGGGGTCGGGGGCCTAGCCAAAAACATTCAGTACTTC. Translated, it gives CSVGVGGLAKNIQYF.

The V call is TRBV14, the J call TRBJ2-2, with no clear D. The CDR3 consists of 14 residues. V lost 1 base, J lost 4 bases, and 7 bases lay in between. Germline V gene sequence: CDR1 SGHDN, CDR2 FVKESK. The CDR3, as DNA: TGTGCCAGCAGCCAAGTCGAGTTCACCGGGGAGCTGTTTTTT. Translation gives CASSQVEFTGELFF. Drawing the rest from reference TRBV14 and TRBJ2-2, the complete variable domain is EAGVTQFPSHSVIEKGQTVTLRCDPISGHDNLYWYRRVMGKEIKFLLHFVKESKQDESGMPNNRFLAERTGGTYSTLKVQPAELEDSGVYFCASSQVEFTGELFFGEGSRLTVL.

This clonotype was counted between two and nine times. This CDR3 reads CASSQRGAAGGVETQYF. CDR3 nucleotide sequence: TGTGCCAGCAGCCAACGGGGGGCGGCGGGGGGGGTAGAGACCCAGTACTTC. The chain joins TRBV3-1 to TRBJ2-7, with 9 bases lining up with TRBD2. The J call may be faulty, since TRBJ2-5 better matches the DNA end. Germline lookup yields CDR1 LGHDT and CDR2 YNNKEL (reference sequence). The CDR3 is made up of 17 amino acids.

A note on this clonotype: Possible read error: a much larger clone is one base away. The chain combines TRBV24-1 with TRBJ2-6; no clear D gene. The CDR3 runs 13 residues. In germline, CDR1 is KGHDR, CDR2 SFDVKD. The CDR3 DNA follows: TGTGCCGCCAGTGCTGCAGGGGCCAACGTCCTGACTTTC. Its translation: CAASAAGANVLTF.

This clonotype was counted only a few times. The rearrangement joins TRBV4-3 to TRBJ2-1; D might be TRBD1 (5 bases). Deletions cut 2 bases from V and 9 bases from J, with 14 bases between. The germline gives CDR1 LGHNA, CDR2 YSLEER. This CDR3 spans 14 amino acids. CDR3 DNA: TGCGCCAGCAGCCAACGTGCCTATGGGGCTGAGCAGTTCTTC. Its translation: CASSQRAYGAEQFF.

Comment on this clonotype: It may be a read error: a sequence one base away is much more abundant. The chain uses TRBV12-3 or TRBV12-4 and TRBJ2-7; 8 bases fit TRBD1. Germline trimming cut 6 bases from V and 3 bases from J; bases unmatched to any gene: 10. CDR3 length: 15 amino acids. CDR3 residues: CASSTDRDRSYEQYF. The DNA for the CDR3 is TGTGCCAGCAGCACCGACCGGGACAGGAGCTACGAGCAGTACTTC.

The V and J genes are TRBV12-3 or TRBV12-4 and TRBJ2-2; no clear D gene. This CDR3 is built from 15 residues. The V end was cut by 5 bases, the J end by 7 bases, with 17 bases between. This chain's CDR3 is CASSPRAFRGGELFF. The CDR3 bases are TGTGCCAGCAGTCCCCGGGCCTTCCGTGGCGGGGAGCTGTTTTTT.

In its sample, this clonotype was seen many times. V usage is TRBV28 and J usage is TRBJ2-4; no definite D call. CDR1 MDHEN and CDR2 SYDVKM come from the germline V gene. CDR3 length: 13 amino acids. The ends were cut back, 1 base at V and 11 bases at J, with 12 bases in the middle. The CDR3 sequence: CASSLFQGSVQYF. The CDR3 DNA follows: TGTGCCAGCAGTTTATTCCAAGGGTCAGTTCAGTACTTC.

This clonotype appeared many times. This chain uses TRBV23-1 with TRBJ2-4; a weak D match, TRBD1 (5 bases). TRBV23-1 is an ORF, and what it does is uncertain. Between the trimmed V and J ends, which lost 3 bases and 8 bases, there was a span of 20 bases. The CDR3 sequence is 16 residues long. The CDR3 is CASSQAGPTRFYIQYF. DNA of the CDR3: TGCGCCAGCAGTCAGGCAGGGCCCACGCGATTTTACATTCAGTACTTC.

This clonotype has more than one count but fewer than ten. The chain is built from TRBV20-1 and TRBJ2-7; TRBD1 is a possible D gene (5 bases). This CDR3 comprises 15 residues. V was clipped by 1 base and J by 2 bases, with 15 bases between them. Germline CDR1 and CDR2: DFQATT and SNEGSKA (reference sequence). The CDR3 loop reads CSARAGQGNPYEQYF. In DNA, the CDR3 is TGCAGTGCTAGAGCAGGGCAGGGTAATCCCTACGAGCAGTACTTC.

In this sample, this clonotype turned up many times. The V gene is TRBV20-1, the J gene TRBJ1-2; 8 bases line up with TRBD1. Germline trimming cut 2 bases from V and 4 bases from J; bases unmatched to any gene: 6. The CDR3 consists of 14 residues. Germline V gene data show CDR1 as DFQATT and CDR2 as SNEGSKA (reference sequence). CDR3 amino acids: CSARNRGNRYGYTF. As DNA, the CDR3 is TGCAGTGCTAGAAACAGGGGGAATCGCTATGGCTACACCTTC.

This clonotype was seen at least ten times. This clone may be a read error of a much larger clone one base away. The chain couples TRBV29-1 to TRBJ2-5, with D possibly being TRBD1 or TRBD2 (5 bases each). Per the germline V gene, CDR1 is SQVTM and CDR2 is ANQGSEA. This CDR3 has 13 amino acids. Trimming took off 3 bases at V and 11 bases at J, with 19 bases between the two ends. As DNA, the CDR3 is TGCAGCGTTGAGGGGGAGAGCTACAATGAGCAGTACTTC. Translated, it gives CSVEGESYNEQYF.

Worth noting for this clonotype: Since a much larger clone is just one base distant, this may be a read error. The chain recombines TRBV20-1 with TRBJ1-4; D is perhaps TRBD1 (5 bases). In germline, CDR1 is DFQATT, CDR2 SNEGSKA (reference sequence). V lost 5 bases to trimming and J lost 10 bases, with 20 bases between them. The CDR3 spans 14 residues. This chain's CDR3 is CSAGRQGSCGKLFF. In DNA, the CDR3 is TGCAGTGCTGGGCGCCAGGGATCTTGCGGAAAACTGTTTTTT.

Note on this clonotype: This sequence may be a read error, since a much larger clone differs from it by one base. The chain links TRBV7-2 to TRBJ2-1, with D possibly matching TRBD1 (5 bases). The germline V gene encodes CDR1 SGHTA and CDR2 FQGNSA. CDR3 length: 14 amino acids. This CDR3 reads CASSKTQGYNGQFF. The CDR3 region has the DNA TGTGCCAGCAGCAAAACTCAGGGCTACAATGGGCAGTTCTTC.

This clonotype showed up just a few times. This rearrangement joins TRBV3-1 to TRBJ1-5; D gene uncertain. This CDR3 comprises 13 residues. CDR1 and CDR2 (germline): LGHDT, YNNKEL (reference sequence). The ends were cut back, 1 base at V and 4 bases at J, with 5 bases in the middle. CDR3 in amino acids: CASSQGINQPQHF. The DNA for the CDR3 is TGTGCCAGCAGCCAAGGTATTAATCAGCCCCAGCATTTT.

This clonotype has more than one count but fewer than ten. The chain couples TRBV5-1 to TRBJ2-3; 9 nucleotides agree with TRBD1. The V gene's germline CDR1 is SGHRS and CDR2 YFSETQ. Trimming took 7 bases from V and 1 from J; bases not matched to a gene: 7. There are 15 residues in the CDR3. DNA for the CDR3: TGCGCCAGCTTTCCGGGACAGGGCGGCACAGATACGCAGTATTTT. Its translation is CASFPGQGGTDTQYF.

This clonotype occurred many times. An end of the junction differs from the germline gene, which may be a read error. The rearrangement links TRBV4-3 to TRBJ2-1, with 8 bases that match TRBD2. CDR3 length equals 16 residues. Germline V CDR1 and CDR2: LGHNA, YSLEER. The CDR3 DNA follows: TGTGCCAGCAGCCCGTCCAGCGGGGGTCACTACAATGAGCAGTTCTTC. Residues: CASSPSSGGHYNEQFF.

This clonotype came up a few times. V is TRBV2 and J is TRBJ2-3; 9 positions agree with TRBD1. J lost 9 bases, V lost 4 bases, and 5 bases had no gene match. CDR1 SNHLY and CDR2 FYNNEI come from the germline V gene. The CDR3 is 13 residues long. Here the CDR3 reads CASSGGQGVTQYF. The CDR3 region has the DNA TGTGCCAGCAGTGGGGGACAGGGAGTAACGCAGTATTTT.

This clonotype was counted ten times or more. The chain combines TRBV7-2 with TRBJ2-7, with a possible D match to TRBD2 (7 bases). The CDR3 spans 14 residues. CDR1 is SGHTA and CDR2 is FQGNSA in the germline V gene. Trimming took off 7 bases at V and 2 bases at J, with 15 bases between the two ends. Written as DNA, the CDR3 is TGTGCCAGCAACTACGGGGGGACAACCTACGAGCAGTACTTC. Translated: CASNYGGTTYEQYF.

The chain recombines TRBV6-2 or TRBV6-3 with TRBJ1-5, with 11 positions matching TRBD1. V gave up 6 bases and J gave up 5 bases; unmatched junction bases: 6. Germline CDR1 MNHEY, CDR2 SVGEGT. The CDR3 is 15 residues long. The CDR3 loop is CASRRTGGKDQPQHF. CDR3 sequence (DNA): TGTGCCAGCAGACGGACAGGGGGCAAAGATCAGCCCCAGCATTTT.

This clonotype was seen ten or more times. The genes are TRBV11-2 and TRBJ1-6; no clear D gene. The ends were cut back, 8 bases at V and 8 bases at J, with 10 bases in the middle. Germline V CDR1 and CDR2: SGHAT, FQNNGV. The length of the CDR3 is 12 residues. As DNA, the CDR3 is TGTGCCAGCCGTTATTTGGATTCACCCCTCCACTTT. Protein: CASRYLDSPLHF.

As regards this clonotype: It may be a read error: a sequence one base away is much more abundant. The gene calls are TRBV20-1 and TRBJ1-2; 12 positions match TRBD1. The CDR3 totals 16 residues. CDR1 and CDR2 from the germline V gene are DFQATT and SNEGSKA (reference sequence). CDR3 sequence: CSARVGTGGRYYDYTF. The CDR3 DNA sequence: TGCAGTGCTAGAGTGGGGACAGGGGGCCGCTACTATGACTACACCTTC.